Below are 10 T cell receptor beta chains sequenced from a single sample in a study of blood T cell repertoires in COVID-19. The assay was immunoSEQ multiplex PCR, and TCRdb's table has in-frame clones only and misses some. The sample contains fewer than 250,000 clones, 85% of which appear only once. Source material: peripheral blood. The receptors come from a man aged 40-55 years with acute or convalescent COVID-19.

This chain uses TRBV4-1 with TRBJ2-6, with 9 bases fitting TRBD1. Trimming at V came to 1 base and at J to 10 bases, leaving 2 bases not matched to a gene. The germline V gene encodes CDR1 MGHRA and CDR2 YSYEKL. The CDR3 covers 14 residues. The CDR3 bases are TGCGCCAGCAGCCAAGTGGGGACAGGGAACGTCCTGACTTTC. This gives the protein CASSQVGTGNVLTF.

The chain is built from TRBV10-2 and TRBJ2-1, with D possibly being TRBD1 (5 bases). This CDR3 has 11 residues. Between the trimmed V and J ends, which lost 3 bases and 10 bases, there was a span of 7 bases. Per germline, CDR1 WSHSY and CDR2 SAAADI. CDR3 protein: CASSDWGEQFF. CDR3 bases: TGCGCCAGCAGTGATTGGGGCGAGCAGTTCTTC.

This chain uses TRBV27 with TRBJ1-5; D might be TRBD1 (5 bases). V shed 5 bases and J shed 0 bases, with 11 bases lying between them. The CDR3 is 15 amino acids. Germline V gene data show CDR1 as MNHEY and CDR2 as SMNVEV (reference sequence). The CDR3 loop reads CASSQTAYSNQPQHF. The CDR3 DNA follows: TGTGCCAGCAGTCAGACAGCATATAGCAATCAGCCCCAGCATTTT.

The chain is built from TRBV6-5 and TRBJ1-2, with a weak D call TRBD1 (6 bases). The CDR3 runs 15 residues. Germline assignment: CDR1 MNHEY and CDR2 SVGAGI. Deletions cut 7 bases from V and 8 bases from J, with 23 bases between. The CDR3 here is CASTSPWDKGKGYTF. CDR3 coding DNA: TGTGCCAGCACCTCTCCTTGGGACAAGGGGAAAGGCTACACCTTC.

The chain carries TRBV6-2 or TRBV6-3 and TRBJ2-3; D is uncertain. Germline CDR1 reads MNHEY; CDR2 reads SVGEGT. The CDR3 extends over 13 amino acids. The ends were cut back, 4 bases at V and 0 bases at J, with 5 bases in the middle. Here the CDR3 DNA reads TGTGCCAGCAGTTTAGTTAGCACAGATACGCAGTATTTT. It codes for CASSLVSTDTQYF.

CDR3 sequence reads: CATRGGQDTEAFF. CDR3 DNA: TGTGCCACCAGGGGAGGTCAAGACACTGAAGCTTTCTTT. The V call is TRBV24-1, the J call TRBJ1-1; no reliable D call. The length of the CDR3 is 13 residues. The germline V gene encodes CDR1 KGHDR and CDR2 SFDVKD. V lost 7 bases, J lost 3 bases, and 11 bases lay in between.

This rearrangement joins TRBV10-2 to TRBJ1-2; D not certain. With 0 bases removed from V and 7 bases from J, the gap between germline ends came to 15 bases. The CDR3 runs to 15 residues. Germline loops: CDR1 WSHSY, CDR2 SAAADI. CDR3 loop: CASSESVDISSGYTF. For the CDR3, the DNA is TGCGCCAGCAGTGAGTCGGTTGACATCTCTTCTGGCTACACCTTC.

The CDR3 reads CASSLRTSGGINEQFF. The CDR3 coding sequence is TGTGCCAGCAGTTTGAGGACTAGCGGGGGTATCAATGAGCAGTTCTTC. The J gene is TRBJ2-1, the V gene TRBV27; 13 positions agree with TRBD2. The CDR3 runs to 16 residues. CDR1 and CDR2 from the germline V gene are MNHEY and SMNVEV (reference sequence). V lost 3 bases and J lost 6; bases outside the gene matches: 5.

The CDR3 reads CASSLTTGGYYEQYF. The CDR3 DNA reads TGCGCCAGCAGCTTGACGACAGGAGGATACTACGAGCAGTACTTC. This chain connects TRBV5-1 to TRBJ2-7, with D possibly TRBD1 on 6 matching bases. The germline V gene has CDR1 SGHRS and CDR2 YFSETQ. The CDR3 runs 15 residues. Between the trimmed V and J ends, which lost 1 base and 3 bases, there was a span of 14 bases.

This clone was observed a few times. The chain recombines TRBV30 with TRBJ2-3; no clear D gene. Per germline, CDR1 GTSNPN and CDR2 SVGIG (reference sequence). Trimming stripped 1 base from V and 0 bases from J, with 5 bases between. This CDR3 is built from 13 residues. CDR3 bases: TGTGCCTGGAGTGGAGCTAGCACAGATACGCAGTATTTT. Amino acid sequence: CAWSGASTDTQYF.